The rows below give T cell receptor beta chains drawn from one sample of a study of graft-versus-host responses after intestinal transplantation. Assay: immunoSEQ multiplex PCR; the TCRdb copy retains only in-frame clones and omits some. Altogether 29,000 or so clones are present, about 80% being singletons, with the ten largest covering just over 3%. The starting material was ileum tissue, obtained 98 days after intestinal transplantation. Receptors originate from a human patient who received an intestinal transplant, so some T cells may come from the graft donor. The CDR3 runs from the conserved cysteine through the conserved F or W. Each record gives: CDR3 length, J gene, V gene, clone size, D gene, CDR3 protein, CDR3 DNA. D genes are given only for firm matches. The size entry is marked missing in some rows and otherwise reads once, few, many or a size class.

len: 13; j_gene: TRBJ1-3; v_gene: TRBV9; abundance: NA; d_gene: NA; CDR3aa: CASSAISGNTIYF; CDR3nt: TGTGCCAGCAGCGCTATTAGTGGAAACACCATATATTTT
len: 13; j_gene: TRBJ2-7; v_gene: TRBV27; abundance: NA; d_gene: NA; CDR3aa: CASSLMGTYEQYF; CDR3nt: TGTGCCAGCAGTTTAATGGGGACCTACGAGCAGTACTTC
len: 15; j_gene: TRBJ2-7; v_gene: TRBV7-8; abundance: NA; d_gene: NA; CDR3aa: CASSSAGRATSEQYF; CDR3nt: TGTGCCAGCAGCTCAGCCGGCAGGGCGACCTCCGAGCAGTACTTC
len: 14; j_gene: TRBJ2-5; v_gene: TRBV11-2; abundance: NA; d_gene: NA; CDR3aa: CASSLGTTQETQYF; CDR3nt: TGTGCCAGCAGCTTAGGGACTACCCAAGAGACCCAGTACTTC
len: 14; j_gene: TRBJ1-5; v_gene: TRBV15; abundance: NA; d_gene: NA; CDR3aa: CATSRWASNQPQHF; CDR3nt: TGTGCCACCAGCAGATGGGCTAGCAATCAGCCCCAGCATTTT
len: 15; j_gene: TRBJ1-4; v_gene: TRBV14; abundance: NA; d_gene: NA; CDR3aa: CASSQPRQSNEKLFF; CDR3nt: TGTGCCAGCAGCCAACCTCGACAATCTAATGAAAAACTGTTTTTT
len: 14; j_gene: TRBJ1-2; v_gene: TRBV28; abundance: NA; d_gene: NA; CDR3aa: CASNPGGTRHGYTF; CDR3nt: TGTGCCAGCAACCCCGGTGGGACCCGGCATGGCTACACCTTC
len: 12; j_gene: TRBJ1-2; v_gene: TRBV18; abundance: NA; d_gene: NA; CDR3aa: CASSQGPDGYTF; CDR3nt: TGTGCCAGCTCACAGGGTCCCGATGGCTACACCTTC
len: 16; j_gene: TRBJ1-2; v_gene: TRBV28; abundance: NA; d_gene: NA; CDR3aa: CASSSHNSLLGYGYTF; CDR3nt: TGTGCCAGCAGTTCACACAATTCCCTTTTGGGCTATGGCTACACCTTC
len: 13; j_gene: TRBJ1-1; v_gene: TRBV4-1; abundance: once; d_gene: NA; CDR3aa: CASSHPGDREAFF; CDR3nt: TGCGCCAGCAGCCATCCAGGGGATCGGGAAGCTTTCTTT
len: 12; j_gene: TRBJ1-2; v_gene: TRBV30; abundance: once; d_gene: NA; CDR3aa: CAWSRGPYGYTF; CDR3nt: TGTGCCTGGAGCCGGGGGCCCTATGGCTACACCTTC
len: 16; j_gene: TRBJ2-1; v_gene: TRBV4-1; abundance: NA; d_gene: TRBD2; CDR3aa: CASSQAPSGGYNEQFF; CDR3nt: TGCGCCAGCAGCCAGGCCCCTAGCGGGGGTTACAATGAGCAGTTCTTC
len: 18; j_gene: TRBJ2-3; v_gene: TRBV11-2; abundance: NA; d_gene: NA; CDR3aa: CASSLSIVDYSRTDTQYF; CDR3nt: TGTGCCAGCAGCTTAAGTATCGTGGACTACTCACGCACAGATACGCAGTATTTT
len: 15; j_gene: TRBJ1-1; v_gene: TRBV5-8; abundance: few; d_gene: NA; CDR3aa: CASSLRSGLNTEAFF; CDR3nt: TGTGCCAGCAGCTTGAGGTCAGGGTTGAACACTGAAGCTTTCTTT
len: 14; j_gene: TRBJ2-3; v_gene: TRBV30; abundance: NA; d_gene: NA; CDR3aa: CAWSVSGATDTQYF; CDR3nt: TGTGCCTGGAGTGTGTCCGGGGCCACAGATACGCAGTATTTT
len: 13; j_gene: TRBJ2-5; v_gene: TRBV5-4; abundance: NA; d_gene: NA; CDR3aa: CASSLGGQETQYF; CDR3nt: TGTGCCAGCAGCTTAGGGGGCCAAGAGACCCAGTACTTC
len: 16; j_gene: TRBJ2-2; v_gene: TRBV29-1; abundance: NA; d_gene: TRBD1; CDR3aa: CSVGFRTGGGTGELFF; CDR3nt: TGCAGCGTTGGGTTTCGGACAGGGGGGGGCACCGGGGAGCTGTTTTTT
len: 15; j_gene: TRBJ2-1; v_gene: TRBV5-6; abundance: NA; d_gene: TRBD2; CDR3aa: CASSLLSGGENEQFF; CDR3nt: TGTGCCAGCAGCTTGCTTAGCGGGGGGGAAAATGAGCAGTTCTTC
len: 13; j_gene: TRBJ1-2; v_gene: TRBV10-2; abundance: NA; d_gene: TRBD1; CDR3aa: CASSQQGTDGYTF; CDR3nt: TGCGCCAGCAGTCAGCAGGGGACAGATGGCTACACCTTC
len: 16; j_gene: TRBJ2-5; v_gene: TRBV28; abundance: NA; d_gene: TRBD2; CDR3aa: CASLKRRGGIQETQYF; CDR3nt: TGTGCCAGCCTCAAAAGGCGGGGGGGTATCCAAGAGACCCAGTACTTC
len: 18; j_gene: TRBJ2-2; v_gene: TRBV30; abundance: NA; d_gene: TRBD2; CDR3aa: CAWSGRRRRGGGHGELFF; CDR3nt: TGTGCCTGGAGTGGCAGGCGGCGGCGGGGGGGCGGTCACGGGGAGCTGTTTTTT